The sequence of this T cell receptor beta chain was determined in a study of blood T cell repertoires in COVID-19. The CDR3 sequence is 14 residues long. The germline V gene has CDR1 SGDLS and CDR2 YYNGEE. Trimming cost V 0 bases and J 8 bases, with 14 bases left between them. Clones were sequenced by immunoSEQ multiplex PCR, and TCRdb holds only the in-frame ones, with some missing. The table shows about half a million clones, with approximately 86% occurring only once. The sample comprised PBMCs or T cells enriched from blood (not recorded which). This receptor was taken from an older woman who had recovered from COVID-19. The chain couples TRBV9 to TRBJ1-2; possibly TRBD1 for D (5 bases). The CDR3 nucleotides read TGTGCCAGCAGCGTAGAGCAGGGCTTGGGGGGCTACACCTTC. Its protein product is CASSVEQGLGGYTF.